This T cell receptor beta chain was sequenced for a study of post-analysis software for immune sequencing data (dated by TCRdb to 2015 to 2017). Concerning the study at large: The recorded disease courses included relapsing-remitting, secondary progressive and progressive-relapsing multiple sclerosis, and some patients had no subtype annotation. The patient repertoires were compared against more than 10 previously published healthy control repertoires obtained from donors aged 6 to 25 years. A subset of samples was prepared in parallel using single-end sample barcoding, then pooled and co-amplified after Illumina adapter ligation.

The germline V gene gives CDR1 as SGHAT and CDR2 as FQNNGV. Relative to germline, V is missing 5 bases and J is missing 5 bases, with 9 bases of the junction outside any gene match. Reading from cysteine to phenylalanine, the CDR3 counts 15 amino acids. Solely the CDR3 DNA is kept, with 45 bases framed from the first base. TCR beta repertoires were profiled from peripheral blood of approximately 13 young patients with multiple sclerosis to demonstrate the VDJtools post-analysis software. The patients with multiple sclerosis were children and adolescents between about 6 and 15 years of age. This clonotype was observed a single time. Its antigen specificity is not known. No base quality values were provided; no much bigger clone lies one nucleotide off. Library preparation employed PCR. The sequencer listed for this sample is Illumina HiSeq 2500. To reduce PCR and sequencing biases, unique molecular identifiers were incorporated into the TCR beta cDNA libraries. Every 1 to 10 million input T cells yielded 500,000 or so cDNA molecules, meaning each molecule approximated one T cell. Patient libraries were prepared and sequenced with the same protocol used for the earlier healthy control dataset. Samples belonging to the same batch were prepared together, multiplexed and sequenced on a shared HiSeq lane. On the study's bioinformatics: MIGEC was used to process the raw barcoded reads, and molecular identifier groups with only a single read were discarded before consensus assembly and CDR3 extraction. Clonotype tables were post-analysed with VDJtools, normalizing diversity by down-sampling all datasets to the smallest sample size. To correct batch-related cross-sample contamination, repertoire overlap clustering matched CDR3 amino acid sequences but not nucleotide sequences. TCRdb applied fastp at Q25 and MiXCR to the public reads, then kept only in-frame beta chains. Entries that share a CDR3 protein sequence are merged under the most common genes and DNA. None of the V and J calls come from the authors' own analysis; TCRdb made them. The sample table records 750,000 to 950,000 distinct CDR3 sequences; roughly half of these occur just once. The top ten constitute approximately 4.2% of the sample.

On the study overall, not on this receptor specifically: Multiple sclerosis patients had significantly lower normalized Chao1 diversity than controls, a result that suggests substantial peripheral T-cell clonal expansion. The control group was slightly older than the multiple sclerosis patient group. Significantly higher frequencies in patients than in controls were found for roughly five TRBV segments, including TRBV5-6, TRBV5-1 and TRBV20-1. Direct clustering with F measure showed strong co-clustering of samples prepared in the same batch, prompting a batch-effect correction.

This receptor was taken from a girl aged 10 to 17 with multiple sclerosis. The sample was blood. The chain joins TRBV11-2 to TRBJ1-2, and 9 junctional nucleotides match TRBD1. This receptor carries the CDR3 CASSQRDRVDYGYTF. The base sequence is TGTGCCAGCAGCCAGCGGGACAGGGTGGATTATGGCTACACCTTC.